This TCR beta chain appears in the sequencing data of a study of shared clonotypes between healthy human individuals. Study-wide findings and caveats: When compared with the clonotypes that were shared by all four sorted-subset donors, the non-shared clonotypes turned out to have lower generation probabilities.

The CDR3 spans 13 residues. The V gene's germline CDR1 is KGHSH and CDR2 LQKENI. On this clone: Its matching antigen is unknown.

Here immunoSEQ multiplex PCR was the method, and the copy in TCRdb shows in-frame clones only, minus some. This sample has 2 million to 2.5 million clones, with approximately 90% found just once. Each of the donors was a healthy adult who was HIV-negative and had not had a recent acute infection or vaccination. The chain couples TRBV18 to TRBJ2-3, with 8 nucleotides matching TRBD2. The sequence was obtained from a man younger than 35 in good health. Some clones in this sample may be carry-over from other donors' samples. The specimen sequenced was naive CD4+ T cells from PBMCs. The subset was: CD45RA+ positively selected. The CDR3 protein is CATSLAGTDTQYF. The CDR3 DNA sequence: TGTGCGACTTCACTAGCGGGCACAGATACGCAGTATTTT. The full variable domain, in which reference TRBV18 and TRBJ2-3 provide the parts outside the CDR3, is NAGVMQNPRHLVRRRGQEARLRCSPMKGHSHVYWYRQLPEEGLKFMVYLQKENIIDESGMPKERFSAEFPKEGPSILRIQQVVRGDSAAYFCATSLAGTDTQYFGPGTRLTVL.